Each of the 20 T cell receptor beta chains below was sequenced from the same sample in a study of human T cells and chemical hapten exposure (dated by TCRdb to about 2021). Reading the label with the study, this specimen's time point is: patch test 1, 2 weeks after DPC sensitization. In light of the paper, this sample's treatment or condition label describes: therapeutic diphenylcyclopropenone sensitization with weekly scalp DPC. Preparation of the library involved RACE. The sequencing machine was a NextSeq 500. TCRdb ran its own pipeline on the public reads, namely fastp trimming at Q25 and MiXCR clone calling, and kept in-frame beta chains. Here each entry gathers all rows of one CDR3 protein and keeps the most common genes and DNA. The sample table holds 150,000 to 200,000 distinct CDR3 sequences, of which about 14% were seen once. About 1.7% of the sample is taken by the ten largest. This specimen was whole blood, taken in connection with sensitization to the hapten diphenylcyclopropenone (DPC). These receptors were collected from a woman aged 30 to 39 with alopecia areata. Some clones in this sample may be carry-over from other donors' samples.

This chain connects TRBV28 to TRBJ1-4; D gene unclear. CDR3 length equals 13 residues. The germline CDR1 and CDR2 sequences are MDHEN and SYDVKM. The V end was cut by 6 bases, the J end by 4 bases, with 9 bases between. CDR3 loop: CASRGGLNEKLFF. DNA for the CDR3: TGTGCCAGCAGGGGAGGGCTTAATGAAAAACTGTTTTTT.

V and J are TRBV9 and TRBJ2-2; 7 nucleotides align to TRBD1. The CDR3 extends over 15 amino acids. The germline V gene has CDR1 SGDLS and CDR2 YYNGEE. Trimming at V came to 4 bases and at J to 6 bases, leaving 9 bases not matched to a gene. The CDR3 coding sequence is TGTGCCAGCAGCCACTACGGCGACAGGGCCGGGGAGCTGTTTTTT. Its translation is CASSHYGDRAGELFF.

The chain carries TRBV3-1 and TRBJ2-5; possibly TRBD1 or TRBD2 for D (5 bases each). CDR3 length: 14 residues. Germline CDR1 LGHDT, CDR2 YNNKEL (reference sequence). V was shortened by 1 base and J by 4 bases, with 10 bases between the two germline ends. CDR3 sequence reads: CASSQAGRVETQYF. CDR3 coding DNA: TGTGCCAGCAGCCAAGCGGGACGTGTAGAGACCCAGTACTTC.

The V call is TRBV12-3 or TRBV12-4, the J call TRBJ2-3, with D maybe TRBD2 (5 bases). The V end was cut by 3 bases, the J end by 1 base, with 8 bases between. This CDR3 is built from 14 residues. In DNA form, the CDR3 reads TGTGCCAGCAGTTTCCACGGGGGCACAGATACGCAGTATTTT. Protein product: CASSFHGGTDTQYF.

The V call is TRBV18, the J call TRBJ2-7; D is uncertain. Deletions cut 2 bases from V and 7 bases from J, with 12 bases between. The CDR3 has 13 residues. Germline values: CDR1 KGHSH, CDR2 LQKENI. The CDR3 region is CASSPGYGLEQYF. In DNA form, the CDR3 reads TGTGCCAGCTCACCAGGGTACGGCTTGGAGCAGTACTTC.

This chain uses TRBV11-1 with TRBJ2-3; D might be TRBD1 or TRBD2, each matching 5 bases. This CDR3 is 18 amino acids long. Trimming took off 5 bases at V and 3 bases at J, with 24 bases between the two ends. Germline values: CDR1 SGHAT, CDR2 FQDESV (reference sequence). CDR3 amino acids: CASSASGGPGERTDTQYF. The CDR3 region has the DNA TGTGCCAGCAGCGCTAGTGGGGGACCGGGTGAGAGGACAGATACGCAGTATTTT.

This clonotype has only a few counts. The V and J genes are TRBV6-6 and TRBJ2-7; no definite D call. The CDR3 covers 14 residues. CDR1 MNHNY and CDR2 SVGAGI come from the germline V gene (reference sequence). V lost 3 bases and J lost 0, with 9 bases in between. The CDR3 is CASSYGVSSYEQYF. The CDR3 DNA follows: TGTGCCAGCAGTTATGGCGTGAGCTCCTACGAGCAGTACTTC.

V gene TRBV18 combines with J gene TRBJ2-6; D uncertain. Trimming shortened V by 2 bases and J by 1 base, and 6 bases separated the two germline ends. In germline, CDR1 is KGHSH, CDR2 LQKENI. The CDR3 sequence is 15 residues long. The CDR3 loop is CASSPGVSGANVLTF. Here the CDR3 DNA reads TGTGCCAGCTCACCAGGGGTATCTGGGGCCAACGTCCTGACTTTC.

This clonotype was detected only once. A read error may be the cause here, since a much bigger clone is one base away. V gene TRBV25-1 combines with J gene TRBJ2-5; D may be TRBD1 or TRBD2 (5 bases each). V shed 6 bases and J shed 1 base, with 9 bases lying between them. This CDR3 has 13 amino acids. Germline loops: CDR1 MGHDK, CDR2 SYGVNS. The CDR3 reads CASSWDGQETQYF. The CDR3, as DNA: TGTGCCAGCAGCTGGGACGGCCAAGAGACCCAGTACTTC.

This clonotype has a handful of counts. V gene TRBV29-1 combines with J gene TRBJ2-7; TRBD1 agrees at 8 bases. Trimming took 6 bases from V and 0 from J; bases not matched to a gene: 4. Germline loops: CDR1 SQVTM, CDR2 ANQGSEA. The CDR3 length is 13 residues. CDR3 nucleotides: TGCAGCGTGGAGGACAGGGTCTCCTACGAGCAGTACTTC. Protein product: CSVEDRVSYEQYF.

This clonotype was detected many times. The chain carries TRBV6-5 and TRBJ2-2, with 7 bases identical to TRBD2. The junction had 7 bases not matched to a gene; V was cut back by 5 bases and J by 4 bases. Germline V gives CDR1 MNHEY, CDR2 SVGAGI. The CDR3 covers 15 residues. As DNA, the CDR3 is TGTGCCAGCAGTCCACGCGGGGGACTCACCGGGGAGCTGTTTTTT. Protein sequence: CASSPRGGLTGELFF.

This clonotype has just a few counts. The rearrangement uses TRBV4-2 and TRBJ1-1; no definite D call. The CDR3 has 16 amino acids. CDR1 is LGHNA, CDR2 YNFKEQ, per germline. Trimming left V 5 bases short and J 1 base short, with 17 bases between. As DNA, the CDR3 is TGTGCCAGCAGCACCCAGAGGGAGTTACCGAACACTGAAGCTTTCTTT. This gives the protein CASSTQRELPNTEAFF.

This clonotype occurred a few times. The chain has TRBV20-1 and TRBJ1-2; possibly TRBD1 for D (6 bases). The V gene's germline CDR1 is DFQATT and CDR2 SNEGSKA (reference sequence). The CDR3 runs to 12 residues. Trimming stripped 5 bases from V and 4 bases from J, with 11 bases between. CDR3 sequence: CSAYDRIYGYTF. Written as DNA, the CDR3 is TGCAGTGCTTACGACAGGATCTATGGCTACACCTTC.

The rearrangement uses TRBV5-1 and TRBJ2-3, with D possibly being TRBD2 (6 bases). The CDR3 is made up of 13 amino acids. V gave up 4 bases and J gave up 3 bases, with 9 bases separating them. The germline CDR1 and CDR2 sequences are SGHRS and YFSETQ. CDR3 coding DNA: TGCGCCAGCAGCCCTGGGACTACAGATACGCAGTATTTT. It translates to CASSPGTTDTQYF.

This clonotype was seen a handful of times. The chain uses TRBV6-2 or TRBV6-3 and TRBJ2-7; D is perhaps TRBD2 (5 bases). Between the trimmed V and J ends, which lost 4 bases and 0 bases, there was a span of 10 bases. Germline V gene data show CDR1 as MNHEY and CDR2 as SVGEGT. The CDR3 has 14 residues. CDR3 in DNA: TGTGCCAGCAGTTGGGGAGTCCCCTCCTACGAGCAGTACTTC. The encoded protein is CASSWGVPSYEQYF.

This clonotype was seen a few times. This sequence joins TRBV20-1 and TRBJ1-5; D might be TRBD1 (6 bases). From germline, CDR1 is DFQATT and CDR2 SNEGSKA (reference sequence). Trimming removed 5 bases from V and 7 bases from J, with 18 bases in between. The CDR3 loop spans 14 amino acids. The CDR3 here is CSALSRQAGQPQHF. The CDR3 bases are TGCAGTGCTTTATCCCGACAGGCAGGACAGCCCCAGCATTTT.

This rearrangement joins TRBV2 to TRBJ1-2; no clear D. Germline V gene data show CDR1 as SNHLY and CDR2 as FYNNEI. This CDR3 is built from 14 residues. Trimming shortened V by 5 bases and J by 2 bases, and 12 bases separated the two germline ends. DNA of the CDR3: TGTGCCAGCAGTCGAGGAATAGTGAACTATGGCTACACCTTC. Its protein product is CASSRGIVNYGYTF. Full variable domain (remainder filled in from reference TRBV2 and TRBJ1-2): EPEVTQTPSHQVTQMGQEVILRCVPISNHLYFYWYRQILGQKVEFLVSFYNNEISEKSEIFDDQFSVERPDGSNFTLKIRSTKLEDSAMYFCASSRGIVNYGYTFGSGTRLTVV.

This clonotype occurred many times. V usage is TRBV29-1 and J usage is TRBJ1-1; D not certain. The CDR3 spans 15 residues. Between the trimmed V and J ends, which lost 4 bases and 0 bases, there was a span of 15 bases. Germline CDR1 SQVTM, CDR2 ANQGSEA. The CDR3 loop reads CSVGVPSGLNTEAFF. CDR3 sequence (DNA): TGCAGCGTTGGAGTCCCCAGCGGGTTGAACACTGAAGCTTTCTTT.

Only a few counts were recorded for this clonotype. J is TRBJ1-1 and V is TRBV7-6; D might be TRBD1 (5 bases). Germline assignment: CDR1 SGHVS and CDR2 FNYEAQ. V shed 1 base and J shed 3 bases, with 18 bases lying between them. The CDR3 has 17 residues. The CDR3 protein is CASSLGFSGAGDTEAFF. CDR3 sequence (DNA): TGTGCCAGCAGCTTAGGGTTCTCCGGGGCTGGGGACACTGAAGCTTTCTTT.

Only a few counts were recorded for this clonotype. The CDR3 loop reads CASSPEGRSTEAFF. The CDR3 bases are TGTGCCAGCAGCCCGGAGGGTCGGAGCACTGAAGCTTTCTTT. The rearrangement uses TRBV4-2 and TRBJ1-1; the D is unclear. The CDR3 loop spans 14 amino acids. V lost 4 bases and J 4 bases, leaving 13 bases between the germline ends. Germline CDR1 LGHNA, CDR2 YNFKEQ.